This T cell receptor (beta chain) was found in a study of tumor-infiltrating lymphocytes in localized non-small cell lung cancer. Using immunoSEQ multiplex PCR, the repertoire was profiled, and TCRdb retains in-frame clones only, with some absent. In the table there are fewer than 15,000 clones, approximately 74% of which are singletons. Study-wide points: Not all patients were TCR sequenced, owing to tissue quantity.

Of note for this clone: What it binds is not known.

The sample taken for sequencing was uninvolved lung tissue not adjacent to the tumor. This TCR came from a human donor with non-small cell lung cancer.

The CDR3 reads CAWSSTMRGGNEKLFF. CDR3 coding DNA: TGTGCCTGGAGCTCCACGATGAGAGGGGGGAATGAAAAACTGTTTTTT. The chain joins TRBV30 to TRBJ1-4; tentative D call: TRBD1 (6 bases). The CDR3 has 16 amino acids. Germline-derived CDR1 and CDR2 are GTSNPN and SVGIG (reference sequence). Trimming left V 3 bases short and J 5 bases short, with 19 bases between. Variable domain in full (rest from reference TRBV30 and TRBJ1-4): SQTIHQWPATLVQPVGSPLSLECTVEGTSNPNLYWYRQAAGRGLQLLFYSVGIGQISSEVPQNLSASRPQDRQFILSSKKLLLSDSGFYLCAWSSTMRGGNEKLFFGSGTQLSVL.